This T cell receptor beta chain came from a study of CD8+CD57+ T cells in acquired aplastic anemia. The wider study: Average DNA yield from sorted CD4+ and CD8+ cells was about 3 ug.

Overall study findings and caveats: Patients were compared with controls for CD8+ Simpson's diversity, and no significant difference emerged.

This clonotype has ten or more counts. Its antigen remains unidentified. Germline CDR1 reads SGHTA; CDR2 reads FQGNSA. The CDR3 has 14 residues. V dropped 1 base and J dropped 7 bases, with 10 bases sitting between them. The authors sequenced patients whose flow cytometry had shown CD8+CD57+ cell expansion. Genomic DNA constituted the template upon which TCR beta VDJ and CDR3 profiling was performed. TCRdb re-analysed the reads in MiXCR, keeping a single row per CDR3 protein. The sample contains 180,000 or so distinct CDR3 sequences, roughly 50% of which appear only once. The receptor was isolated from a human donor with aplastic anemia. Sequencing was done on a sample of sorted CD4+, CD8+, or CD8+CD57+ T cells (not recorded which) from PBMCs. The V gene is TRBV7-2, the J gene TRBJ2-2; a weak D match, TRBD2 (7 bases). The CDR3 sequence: CASSLVGGVGELFF. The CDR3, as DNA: TGTGCCAGCAGCTTAGTAGGGGGGGTCGGGGAGCTGTTTTTT. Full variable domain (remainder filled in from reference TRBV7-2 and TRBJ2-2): GAGVSQSPSNKVTEKGKDVELRCDPISGHTALYWYRQSLGQGLEFLIYFQGNSAPDKSGLPSDRFSAERTGGSVSTLTIQRTQQEDSAVYLCASSLVGGVGELFFGEGSRLTVL.